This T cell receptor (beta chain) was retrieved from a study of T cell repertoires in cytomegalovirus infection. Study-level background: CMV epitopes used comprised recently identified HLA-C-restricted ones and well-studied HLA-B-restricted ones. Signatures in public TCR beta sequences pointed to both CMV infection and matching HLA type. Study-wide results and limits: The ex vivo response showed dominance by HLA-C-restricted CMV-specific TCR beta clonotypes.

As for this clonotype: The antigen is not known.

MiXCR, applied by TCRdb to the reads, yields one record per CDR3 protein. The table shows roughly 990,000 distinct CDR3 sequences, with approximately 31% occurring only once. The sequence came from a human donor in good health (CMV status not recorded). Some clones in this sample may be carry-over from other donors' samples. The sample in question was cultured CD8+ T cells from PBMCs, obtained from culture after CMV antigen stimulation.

The CDR3 here is CASSWGRSPLHF. The CDR3 bases are TGTGCCAGTAGTTGGGGGAGATCACCCCTCCACTTT. The rearrangement links TRBV19 to TRBJ1-6; D might be TRBD1 (5 bases). The CDR3 runs 12 residues. The V end was cut by 5 bases, the J end by 10 bases, with 9 bases between. Germline CDR1 and CDR2: LNHDA and SQIVND (reference sequence).